This T cell receptor beta chain originates from a study of identical twins. Notes on this clonotype: What it recognizes is unknown.

Regarding the study as a whole: The degree of excess twin sharing was weaker in beta out-of-frame sequences. Whereas memory repertoires showed no such difference, abundant cord blood beta clonotypes carried fewer insertions.

TCRdb passed the 5' RACE reads through MiXCR, listing each CDR3 protein once. Among roughly 720,000 distinct CDR3 sequences listed, 15% to 20% were seen once. V shed 6 bases and J shed 0 bases, with 11 bases lying between them. This CDR3 is built from 15 residues. This same sample was also taken into another study, of T cells expressing NK-cell markers. As that report states: Topping the CD3+CD56-NKG2C+ fraction as well were these clonotypes, in a handful of donors.

The specimen sequenced was PBMCs. The sequence was obtained from a woman younger than 30 in good health. The rearrangement joins TRBV12-3 or TRBV12-4 to TRBJ2-2; D ambiguous. Here the CDR3 DNA reads TGTGCCAGCAGAAAGGTATTCGCGAACACCGGGGAGCTGTTTTTT. Translating it yields CASRKVFANTGELFF.